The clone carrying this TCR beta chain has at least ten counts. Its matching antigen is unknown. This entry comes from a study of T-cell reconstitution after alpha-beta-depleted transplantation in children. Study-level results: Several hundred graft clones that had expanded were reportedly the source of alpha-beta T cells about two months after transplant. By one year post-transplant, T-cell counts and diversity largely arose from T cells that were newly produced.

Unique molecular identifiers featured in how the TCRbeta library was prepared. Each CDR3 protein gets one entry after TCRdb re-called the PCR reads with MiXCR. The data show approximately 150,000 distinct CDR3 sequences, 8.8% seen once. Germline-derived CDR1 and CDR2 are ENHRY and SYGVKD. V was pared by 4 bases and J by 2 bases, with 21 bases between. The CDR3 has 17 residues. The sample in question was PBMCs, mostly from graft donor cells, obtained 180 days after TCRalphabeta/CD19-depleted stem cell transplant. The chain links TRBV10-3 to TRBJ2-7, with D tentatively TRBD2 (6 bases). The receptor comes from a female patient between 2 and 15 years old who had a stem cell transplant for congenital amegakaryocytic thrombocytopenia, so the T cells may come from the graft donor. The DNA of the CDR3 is TGTGCCATCAGTGGTCCCTTTCGGGGCGGGAAACCCTACGAGCAGTACTTC. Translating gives CAISGPFRGGKPYEQYF.